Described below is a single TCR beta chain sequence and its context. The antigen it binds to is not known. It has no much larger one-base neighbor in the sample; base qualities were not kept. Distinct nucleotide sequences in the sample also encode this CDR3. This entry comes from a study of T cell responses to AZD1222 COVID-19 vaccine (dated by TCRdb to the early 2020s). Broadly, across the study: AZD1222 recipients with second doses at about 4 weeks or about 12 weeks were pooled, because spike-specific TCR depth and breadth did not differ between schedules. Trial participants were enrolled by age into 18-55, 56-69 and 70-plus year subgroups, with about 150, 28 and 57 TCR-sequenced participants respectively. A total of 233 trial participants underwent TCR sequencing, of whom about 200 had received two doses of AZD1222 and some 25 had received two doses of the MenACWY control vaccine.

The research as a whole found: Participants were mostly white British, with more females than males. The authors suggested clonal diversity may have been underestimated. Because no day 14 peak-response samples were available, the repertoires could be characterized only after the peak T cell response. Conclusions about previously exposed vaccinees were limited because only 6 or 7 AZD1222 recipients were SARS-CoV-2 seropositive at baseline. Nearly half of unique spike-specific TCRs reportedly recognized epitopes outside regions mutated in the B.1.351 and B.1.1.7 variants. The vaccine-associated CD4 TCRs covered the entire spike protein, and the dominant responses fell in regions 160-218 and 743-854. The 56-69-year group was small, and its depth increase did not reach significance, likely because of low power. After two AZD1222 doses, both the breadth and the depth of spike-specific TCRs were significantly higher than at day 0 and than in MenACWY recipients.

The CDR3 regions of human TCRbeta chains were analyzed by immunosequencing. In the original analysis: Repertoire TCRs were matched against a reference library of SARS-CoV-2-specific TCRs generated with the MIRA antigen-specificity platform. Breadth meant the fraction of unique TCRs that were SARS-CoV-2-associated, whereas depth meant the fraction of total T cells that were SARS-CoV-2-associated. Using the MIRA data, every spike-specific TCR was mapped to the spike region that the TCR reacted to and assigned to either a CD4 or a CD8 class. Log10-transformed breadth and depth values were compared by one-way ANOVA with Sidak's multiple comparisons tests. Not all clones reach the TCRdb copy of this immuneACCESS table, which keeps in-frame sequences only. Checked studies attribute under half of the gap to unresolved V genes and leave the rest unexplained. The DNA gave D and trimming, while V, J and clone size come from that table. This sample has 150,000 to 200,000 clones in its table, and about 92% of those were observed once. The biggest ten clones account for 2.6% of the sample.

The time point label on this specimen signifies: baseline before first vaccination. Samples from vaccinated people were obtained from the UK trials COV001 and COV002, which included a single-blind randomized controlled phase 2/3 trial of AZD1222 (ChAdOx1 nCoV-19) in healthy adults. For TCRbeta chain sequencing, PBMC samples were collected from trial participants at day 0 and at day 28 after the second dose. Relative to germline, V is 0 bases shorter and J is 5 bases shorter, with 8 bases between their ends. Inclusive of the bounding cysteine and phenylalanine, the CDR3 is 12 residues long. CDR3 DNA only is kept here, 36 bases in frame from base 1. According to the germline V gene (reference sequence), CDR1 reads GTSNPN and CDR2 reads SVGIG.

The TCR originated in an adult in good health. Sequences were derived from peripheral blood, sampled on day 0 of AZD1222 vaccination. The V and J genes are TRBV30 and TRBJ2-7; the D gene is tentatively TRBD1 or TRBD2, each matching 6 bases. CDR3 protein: CAWSVGGHEQYF. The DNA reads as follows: TGTGCCTGGAGTGTGGGGGGCCACGAGCAGTACTTC. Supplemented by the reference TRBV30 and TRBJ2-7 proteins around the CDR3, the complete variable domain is SQTIHQWPATLVQPVGSPLSLECTVEGTSNPNLYWYRQAAGRGLQLLFYSVGIGQISSEVPQNLSASRPQDRQFILSSKKLLLSDSGFYLCAWSVGGHEQYFGPGTRLTVT.